This TCR beta chain was recorded in a study of blood T cell repertoires in COVID-19. About the study: The United States, Italy and Spain provided the acute and convalescent COVID-19 samples.

Trimming took off 5 bases at V and 6 bases at J, with 20 bases between the two ends. The CDR3 runs to 16 residues. Germline values: CDR1 SGHNT, CDR2 YENEEA. This clone was detected only a few times. The authors' processing: Estimated nucleated cell counts came from reference gene primer amplification. Clones were read by immunoSEQ multiplex PCR, and TCRdb kept only the in-frame ones, dropping some. D and trimming were read from the DNA, whereas the V and J calls and clone size are those reported in that table. The sample holds about 170,000 clones, about 85% seen once. The V gene is TRBV11-3, the J gene TRBJ2-1; D ambiguous. The TCR was taken from an elderly woman in a cohort sampled during active or convalescent COVID-19. What was sequenced was peripheral blood. The CDR3 bases are TGTGCCAGCAGCCCCCTTAAATTCGGGTCCCTCAATGAGCAGTTCTTC. This encodes CASSPLKFGSLNEQFF. Combining the CDR3 with reference TRBV11-3 and TRBJ2-1 gives the whole variable domain EAGVVQSPRYKIIEKKQPVAFWCNPISGHNTLYWYLQNLGQGPELLIRYENEEAVDDSQLPKDRFSAERLKGVDSTLKIQPAELGDSAVYLCASSPLKFGSLNEQFFGPGTRLTVL.